The 7 T cell receptor beta chains below come from one sample, sequenced in a study of CD8 T cells in ankylosing spondylitis. In TCRdb, the 5' RACE reads were re-called with MiXCR into one record per CDR3 protein. The sample comprises 270,000 or so distinct CDR3 sequences, approximately 20% of which are singletons, and around 30% rests with the top ten. Sequenced material: blood, either unsorted or a sorted T cell fraction (not recorded which). These receptors were obtained from a male donor with ankylosing spondylitis or in good health (not recorded which).

This clonotype was recorded a few times. The rearrangement links TRBV27 to TRBJ2-7; D may be TRBD1 (6 bases). This CDR3 contains 14 residues. The V and J ends lost 4 bases and 0 bases respectively, with 10 bases between them. From germline, CDR1 is MNHEY and CDR2 SMNVEV (reference sequence). This CDR3 reads CASSWQGPSYEQYF. CDR3 in DNA: TGTGCCAGCAGTTGGCAGGGGCCCTCCTACGAGCAGTACTTC.

This clonotype was detected a few times. The V call is TRBV27, the J call TRBJ2-1, with a possible D match to TRBD2 (5 bases). Germline lookup yields CDR1 MNHEY and CDR2 SMNVEV (reference sequence). Trimming left V 3 bases short and J 7 bases short, with 13 bases between. This CDR3 has 14 amino acids. The CDR3 sequence is CASSFETGGNEQFF. The CDR3 region has the DNA TGTGCCAGCAGTTTTGAGACGGGCGGGAATGAGCAGTTCTTC.

This clonotype has only a few counts. The chain links TRBV6-2 or TRBV6-3 to TRBJ1-2; D gene unclear. Trimming shortened V by 0 bases and J by 4 bases, and 12 bases separated the two germline ends. The germline gives CDR1 MNHEY, CDR2 SVGEGT. The CDR3 runs to 15 residues. CDR3 nucleotide sequence: TGTGCCAGCAGTTACTCGATCGCCGACGGCTATGGCTACACCTTC. This codes for CASSYSIADGYGYTF.

The chain recombines TRBV9 with TRBJ2-7; TRBD1 aligns across 7 bases. The CDR3 contains 15 residues. The V segment lost 0 bases and the J segment 7 bases; nucleotides outside the gene matches: 10. CDR1 is SGDLS, CDR2 YYNGEE, per germline. The CDR3: CASSVGGGRLEEQYF. The DNA for the CDR3 is TGTGCCAGCAGCGTAGGAGGGGGCCGGCTAGAGGAGCAGTACTTC.

The V call is TRBV10-3, the J call TRBJ2-3, with TRBD1 matching 7 bases. Trimming took 5 bases from V and 2 from J; bases not matched to a gene: 7. This CDR3 region has 15 residues. The germline V gene has CDR1 ENHRY and CDR2 SYGVKD. The CDR3 region is CAISPGQYSTDTQYF. CDR3 DNA sequence: TGTGCCATCAGTCCGGGACAGTATTCCACAGATACGCAGTATTTT.

The chain employs TRBV6-5 and TRBJ2-7; 8 bases match TRBD2. The germline V gene has CDR1 MNHEY and CDR2 SVGAGI. V was clipped by 5 bases and J by 5 bases; unmatched bases: 2. The CDR3 sequence is 12 residues long. The CDR3 nucleotides are TGTGCCAGCAGTACAGCGGGGGACGAGCAGTACTTC. Its translation: CASSTAGDEQYF.

The table lists this clonotype with a few counts. V gene TRBV29-1 combines with J gene TRBJ2-5, with D uncertain. V lost 1 base, J lost 4 bases, and 4 bases lay in between. The CDR3 runs to 11 residues. Germline V gene sequence: CDR1 SQVTM, CDR2 ANQGSEA. The CDR3 loop reads CSVEVPETQYF. CDR3 in DNA: TGCAGCGTTGAAGTCCCAGAGACCCAGTACTTC. Drawing the rest from reference TRBV29-1 and TRBJ2-5, the complete variable domain is SAVISQKPSRDICQRGTSLTIQCQVDSQVTMMFWYRQQPGQSLTLIATANQGSEATYESGFVIDKFPISRPNLTFSTLTVSNMSPEDSSIYLCSVEVPETQYFGPGTRLLVL.